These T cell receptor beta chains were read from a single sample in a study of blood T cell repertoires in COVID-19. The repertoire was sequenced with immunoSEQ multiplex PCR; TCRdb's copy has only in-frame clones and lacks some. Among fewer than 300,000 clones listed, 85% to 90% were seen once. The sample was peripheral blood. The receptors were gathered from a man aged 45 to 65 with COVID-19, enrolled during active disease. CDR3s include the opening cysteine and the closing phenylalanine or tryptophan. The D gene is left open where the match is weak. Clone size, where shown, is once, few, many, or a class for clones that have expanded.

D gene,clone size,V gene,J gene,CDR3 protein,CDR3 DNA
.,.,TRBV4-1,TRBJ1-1,CASSQVGGLTEAFF,TGCGCCAGCAGCCAAGTCGGAGGGCTCACTGAAGCTTTCTTT
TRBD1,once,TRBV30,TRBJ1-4,CAWSRYRGRTNEKLFF,TGTGCCTGGAGTAGGTACAGGGGTCGGACTAATGAAAAACTGTTTTTT
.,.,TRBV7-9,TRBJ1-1,CASSFPSPSEAFF,TGTGCCAGCAGCTTCCCTTCCCCTTCTGAAGCTTTCTTT
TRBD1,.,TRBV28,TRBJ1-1,CASSPYTGASTEAFF,TGTGCCAGCAGTCCTTATACAGGGGCGAGCACTGAAGCTTTCTTT
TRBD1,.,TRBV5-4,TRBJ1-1,CASSLAGQGMNTEAFF,TGTGCCAGCAGCTTGGCGGGACAGGGGATGAACACTGAAGCTTTCTTT
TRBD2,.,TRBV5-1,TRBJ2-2,CASNRLAGGGTGELFF,TGCGCCAGCAACCGCCTGGCGGGAGGTGGGACCGGGGAGCTGTTTTTT
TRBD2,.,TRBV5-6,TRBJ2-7,CASSYGGRKSSYEQYF,TGTGCCAGCAGCTACGGGGGGAGGAAAAGCTCCTACGAGCAGTACTTC
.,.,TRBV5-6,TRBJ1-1,CASSWRVNTEAFF,TGTGCCAGCAGCTGGAGGGTGAACACTGAAGCTTTCTTT
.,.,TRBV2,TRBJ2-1,CASRQLITNEQFF,TGTGCCAGCAGACAACTAATAACCAATGAGCAGTTCTTC
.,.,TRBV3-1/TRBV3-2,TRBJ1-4,CASSQGWGGANEKLFF,TGTGCCAGCAGCCAAGGTTGGGGGGGGGCTAATGAAAAACTGTTTTTT
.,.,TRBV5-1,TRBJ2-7,CASSPRQRALYEQYF,TGCGCCAGCAGCCCCCGCCAGCGAGCTTTATACGAGCAGTACTTC
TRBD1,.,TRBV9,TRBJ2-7,CASSASGTGAYEQYF,TGTGCCAGCAGCGCCTCCGGGACAGGGGCCTACGAGCAGTACTTC
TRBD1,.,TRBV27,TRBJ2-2,CASSFRADRLKGTGELFF,TGTGCCAGCAGTTTCCGAGCGGACAGGCTTAAGGGGACCGGGGAGCTGTTTTTT
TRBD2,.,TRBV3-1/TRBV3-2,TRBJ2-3,CASSRTSGGLVDTQYF,TGTGCCAGCAGCCGAACTAGCGGGGGATTGGTAGATACGCAGTATTTT
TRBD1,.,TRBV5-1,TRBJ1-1,CASSLISGTGNTEAFF,TGCGCCAGCAGCTTGATCTCCGGGACAGGAAACACTGAAGCTTTCTTT
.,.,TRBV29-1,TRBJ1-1,CSARTETNTEAFF,TGCAGCGCAAGGACAGAGACAAACACTGAAGCTTTCTTT
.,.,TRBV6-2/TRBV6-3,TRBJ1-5,CASSRTGNQPQHF,TGTGCCAGCAGCCGGACGGGGAATCAGCCCCAGCATTTT
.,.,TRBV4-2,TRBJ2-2,CASSQEIQNTGELFF,TGTGCCAGCAGCCAAGAGATACAGAACACCGGGGAGCTGTTTTTT
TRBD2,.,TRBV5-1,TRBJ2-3,CASSLGASGGHTDTQYF,TGCGCCAGCAGCTTGGGGGCTAGCGGGGGACACACAGATACGCAGTATTTT
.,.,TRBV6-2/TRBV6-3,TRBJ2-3,CASSLYPPRGPDTQYF,TGTGCCAGCAGCCTATACCCCCCTAGAGGCCCAGATACGCAGTATTTT
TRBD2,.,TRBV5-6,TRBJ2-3,CASSTDLAGISTDTQYF,TGTGCCAGCAGCACTGATCTAGCGGGAATCTCGACAGATACGCAGTATTTT
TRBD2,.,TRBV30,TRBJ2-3,CAWNEDSGGTSTDTQYF,TGTGCCTGGAACGAGGATAGCGGGGGTACTAGCACAGATACGCAGTATTTT
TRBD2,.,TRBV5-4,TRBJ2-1,CASSLTLAGGRDEQFF,TGTGCCAGCAGCTTGACCCTAGCGGGGGGGCGGGATGAGCAGTTCTTC
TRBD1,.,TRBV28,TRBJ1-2,CASSPHQTGKNYGYTF,TGTGCCAGCAGCCCTCATCAGACAGGGAAGAACTATGGCTACACCTTC
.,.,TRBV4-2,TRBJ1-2,CASSQGVGGHYGYTF,TGTGCCAGCAGCCAAGGGGTAGGGGGACACTATGGCTACACCTTC
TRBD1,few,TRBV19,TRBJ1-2,CASSIGQENYGYTF,TGTGCCAGTAGTATCGGACAGGAAAACTATGGCTACACCTTC
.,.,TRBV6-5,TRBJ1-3,CASSYSGTGNTIYF,TGTGCCAGCAGTTACTCTGGCACTGGAAACACCATATATTTT
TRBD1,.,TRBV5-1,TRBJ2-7,CASSLGGQGAYEQYF,TGCGCCAGCAGCTTGGGGGGACAGGGGGCTTACGAGCAGTACTTC
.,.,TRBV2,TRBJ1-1,CASDLGGTEAFF,TGTGCCAGCGATTTAGGGGGAACCGAAGCTTTCTTT
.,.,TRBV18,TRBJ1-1,CASSPPRGGATEAFF,TGTGCCAGCTCACCGCCCAGGGGCGGCGCCACTGAAGCTTTCTTT
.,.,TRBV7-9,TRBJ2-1,CASSLDGGSYNEQFF,TGTGCCAGCAGCTTAGACGGCGGCTCCTACAATGAGCAGTTCTTC
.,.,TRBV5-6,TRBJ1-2,CASLWGPGLNGYTF,TGTGCCAGCTTGTGGGGGCCGGGGTTGAATGGCTACACCTTC
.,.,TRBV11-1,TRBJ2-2,CASSLSTANTGELFF,TGTGCCAGCAGCTTGTCTACAGCGAACACCGGGGAGCTGTTTTTT
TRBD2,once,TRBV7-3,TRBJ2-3,CASSSSGGHTDTQYF,TGTGCCAGCAGCTCCAGCGGGGGACACACAGATACGCAGTATTTT
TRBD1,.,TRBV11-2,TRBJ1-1,CASSPNRGSWNTEAFF,TGTGCCAGCAGCCCGAACAGGGGGAGTTGGAACACTGAAGCTTTCTTT
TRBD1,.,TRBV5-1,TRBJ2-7,CASSRGQGLYEQYF,TGCGCCAGCAGCAGAGGACAGGGATTATACGAGCAGTACTTC
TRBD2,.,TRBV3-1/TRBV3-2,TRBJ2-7,CASSQGLAGGPYEQYF,TGTGCCAGCAGCCAGGGACTAGCGGGAGGCCCCTACGAGCAGTACTTC
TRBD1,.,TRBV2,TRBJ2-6,CASSQQGAGANVLTF,TGTGCCAGCAGTCAACAGGGGGCCGGGGCCAACGTCCTGACTTTC
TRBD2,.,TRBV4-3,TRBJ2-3,CASSQDWSSGADTQYF,TGCGCCAGCAGCCAAGATTGGAGTAGCGGGGCAGATACGCAGTATTTT
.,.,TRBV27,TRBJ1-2,CASSLWGEGGYTF,TGTGCCAGCAGTTTATGGGGGGAGGGAGGCTACACCTTC
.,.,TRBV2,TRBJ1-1,CASSSREPEAFF,TGTGCCAGCAGTTCCAGGGAACCTGAAGCTTTCTTT